Listed below are T cell receptor beta chains from one sample, sequenced in a study of T-cell reconstitution after alpha-beta-depleted transplantation in children. TCRdb independently ran MiXCR on the PCR reads; one entry per CDR3 protein. The sample has fewer than 250,000 distinct CDR3 sequences; just under 8.5% are singletons. Sequencing used PBMCs, mostly from graft donor cells, obtained 180 days after TCRalphabeta/CD19-depleted stem cell transplant. The source is a male patient younger than 18 who had a stem cell transplant for acute lymphoblastic leukemia, so the T cells may come from the graft donor. Both conserved end residues are part of each CDR3. A D gene is named only where the DNA matches it firmly. Expanded clones get a size class; other rows say once, few or many, or leave the size out.

size,V,J,D,CDR3,DNA
many,TRBV7-8,TRBJ2-7,NA,CASSLAGFEQYF,TGTGCCAGCAGCTTAGCCGGATTCGAGCAGTACTTC
many,TRBV7-2,TRBJ1-4,NA,CASSLEARGTNEKLFF,TGTGCCAGCAGCTTAGAGGCGCGGGGTACTAATGAAAAACTGTTTTTT
NA,TRBV6-1,TRBJ2-6,TRBD2,CASCGLAGSGANVLTF,TGTGCCAGCTGCGGACTAGCGGGATCGGGGGCCAACGTCCTGACTTTC
many,TRBV7-3,TRBJ2-3,TRBD2,CASSLNAGGPRDTQYF,TGTGCCAGCAGCTTAAATGCGGGGGGGCCGAGAGATACGCAGTATTTT
NA,TRBV23-1,TRBJ2-5,NA,CASSQSPLGYQETQYF,TGCGCCAGCAGTCAATCCCCCCTGGGGTACCAAGAGACCCAGTACTTC
many,TRBV12-3/TRBV12-4,TRBJ2-5,NA,CASTLPEGGQETQYF,TGTGCCAGCACCCTCCCGGAGGGGGGGCAAGAGACCCAGTACTTC
many,TRBV12-3/TRBV12-4,TRBJ1-3,NA,CASSLQNSGNTIYF,TGTGCCAGCAGTTTACAGAACTCTGGAAACACCATATATTTT
many,TRBV28,TRBJ1-1,TRBD1,CASSEGGLEAFF,TGTGCCAGCAGTGAAGGGGGCCTTGAAGCTTTCTTT
many,TRBV5-6,TRBJ2-3,NA,CASSPTDWDTQYF,TGTGCCAGCAGCCCGACCGACTGGGATACGCAGTATTTT
many,TRBV7-6,TRBJ2-3,TRBD1,CASSRDPGGSTDTQYF,TGTGCCAGCAGCCGCGACCCAGGGGGAAGCACAGATACGCAGTATTTT
many,TRBV4-2,TRBJ2-1,TRBD1,CASRETGGYEQFF,TGTGCCAGCCGCGAGACAGGGGGCTATGAGCAGTTCTTC
many,TRBV6-4,TRBJ2-3,NA,CASSDRGGTDTQYF,TGTGCCAGCAGTGACAGGGGAGGCACAGATACGCAGTATTTT
many,TRBV9,TRBJ2-5,TRBD2,CASSSRGGQQETQYF,TGTGCCAGCAGCTCGCGGGGGGGCCAGCAAGAGACCCAGTACTTC
many,TRBV5-1,TRBJ2-3,TRBD2,CASSLSLAGGLSTDTQYF,TGCGCCAGCAGCTTGAGCCTAGCGGGGGGGCTTAGCACAGATACGCAGTATTTT
many,TRBV6-2/TRBV6-3,TRBJ2-1,NA,CASSLYTGRSYNEQFF,TGTGCCAGCAGTCTCTACACCGGTAGGTCCTACAATGAGCAGTTCTTC
many,TRBV9,TRBJ2-7,NA,CASSVAAHPYEQYF,TGTGCCAGCAGCGTAGCGGCCCACCCCTACGAGCAGTACTTC
many,TRBV7-2,TRBJ2-3,NA,CASSRNRDTQYF,TGTGCCAGCAGTCGTAACAGGGATACGCAGTATTTT
many,TRBV11-2,TRBJ1-2,NA,CASSHPTPGEGYTF,TGTGCCAGCAGCCACCCGACTCCCGGGGAAGGCTACACCTTC
many,TRBV29-1,TRBJ2-3,NA,CSAGGRFDTQYF,TGCAGCGCCGGGGGACGGTTTGATACGCAGTATTTT
many,TRBV5-1,TRBJ2-1,TRBD2,CASSTLAGVDNEQFF,TGCGCCAGCAGCACACTAGCGGGAGTTGACAATGAGCAGTTCTTC
many,TRBV9,TRBJ2-3,NA,CASTDLGSATHDTQYF,TGTGCCAGCACGGACCTTGGGTCCGCCACACATGATACGCAGTATTTT
many,TRBV7-2,TRBJ2-7,TRBD2,CASSLGRGGRTYEQYF,TGTGCCAGCAGCTTGGGACGGGGGGGGCGAACCTACGAGCAGTACTTC
many,TRBV4-1,TRBJ2-4,NA,CASSQDKNIQYF,TGCGCCAGCAGCCAGGACAAAAACATTCAGTACTTC
many,TRBV29-1,TRBJ2-2,NA,CSVGRVGGANTGELFF,TGCAGCGTTGGGCGGGTTGGGGGCGCGAACACCGGGGAGCTGTTTTTT
few,TRBV20-1,TRBJ2-7,TRBD2,CSARGWGGTSGSNEQYF,TGCAGTGCTAGGGGTTGGGGGGGGACTAGCGGGAGCAACGAGCAGTACTTC
many,TRBV6-5,TRBJ1-3,NA,CASSYSGAAGNTIYF,TGTGCCAGCAGTTACTCGGGGGCAGCTGGAAACACCATATATTTT
many,TRBV5-5,TRBJ2-2,TRBD1,CASSLAGTGLNTGELFF,TGTGCCAGCAGCTTGGCCGGGACAGGGCTGAACACCGGGGAGCTGTTTTTT
many,TRBV20-1,TRBJ2-1,TRBD2,CSAGAGATPYNEQFF,TGCAGTGCTGGAGCGGGAGCAACTCCCTACAATGAGCAGTTCTTC
many,TRBV5-1,TRBJ2-3,NA,CASSFGRTEGTQYF,TGCGCCAGCAGCTTTGGACGGACGGAAGGTACGCAGTATTTT
many,TRBV6-2/TRBV6-3,TRBJ2-2,NA,CASTYLKGLNTGELFF,TGTGCCAGCACCTACCTCAAGGGGTTGAACACCGGGGAGCTGTTTTTT
many,TRBV7-9,TRBJ2-1,NA,CASSLVAPEQFF,TGTGCCAGCAGCTTAGTGGCGCCAGAGCAGTTCTTC
many,TRBV12-3/TRBV12-4,TRBJ1-5,TRBD1,CASSPTRQGTGNQPQHF,TGTGCCAGCAGTCCAACGCGACAGGGAACGGGCAATCAGCCCCAGCATTTT
NA,TRBV12-3/TRBV12-4,TRBJ2-7,NA,CASSLWDYEQYF,TGTGCCAGCAGTTTATGGGACTACGAGCAGTACTTC
many,TRBV20-1,TRBJ2-7,NA,CSGRDGSYEQYF,TGCAGTGGTAGGGACGGATCCTACGAGCAGTACTTC
NA,TRBV29-1,TRBJ1-1,NA,CSAGGGHYAEPFF,TGCAGCGCCGGGGGCGGGCACTACGCTGAACCTTTCTTT
many,TRBV6-2/TRBV6-3,TRBJ1-4,TRBD1,CASSYRSYRTGRITNEKLFF,TGTGCCAGCAGTTACCGAAGTTACCGGACAGGGAGGATAACTAATGAAAAACTGTTTTTT
many,TRBV5-1,TRBJ1-1,TRBD1,CASSITGAYAEAFF,TGCGCCAGCAGCATTACAGGGGCGTATGCTGAAGCTTTCTTT
many,TRBV4-3,TRBJ2-3,TRBD2,CASSQENERGGLTDTQYF,TGCGCCAGCAGCCAAGAAAACGAGCGGGGGGGCCTGACAGATACGCAGTATTTT
many,TRBV14,TRBJ2-6,NA,CASSSEFSGANVLTF,TGTGCCAGCAGCTCCGAGTTCTCTGGGGCCAACGTCCTGACTTTC
NA,TRBV11-1,TRBJ2-7,TRBD2,CASSPGTSGSHEQYF,TGTGCCAGCAGCCCAGGGACTAGCGGGAGCCACGAGCAGTACTTC
many,TRBV24-1,TRBJ2-5,NA,CATSDGTAKETQYF,TGTGCCACCAGTGATGGGACGGCAAAAGAGACCCAGTACTTC
many,TRBV5-6,TRBJ2-7,NA,CASSFSRTDTYF,TGTGCCAGCAGCTTTTCTCGGACGGATACCTACTTC
many,TRBV19,TRBJ1-5,TRBD1,CASMKQGAGNQPQHF,TGTGCCAGTATGAAACAGGGGGCGGGCAATCAGCCCCAGCATTTT
NA,TRBV29-1,TRBJ1-2,NA,CSVERGSLYGYTF,TGCAGCGTTGAGAGGGGGTCCCTCTATGGCTACACCTTC
many,TRBV29-1,TRBJ2-7,TRBD2,CSVSGGLAATYEQYF,TGCAGCGTCTCGGGAGGACTAGCGGCTACCTACGAGCAGTACTTC